The 17 T cell receptor beta chains reported below all come from one sample, sequenced in a study of early T cells in non-severe SARS-CoV-2 infection. Using its own MiXCR run on the 5' RACE reads, TCRdb lists one record per CDR3 protein. The table records tens of thousands of distinct CDR3 sequences, nearly 10% of them present only once. Input material: whole blood. The receptor set was obtained from an adult who was a healthcare worker with PCR-confirmed SARS-CoV-2 infection or an uninfected control (not recorded which).

The sample holds many counts of this clonotype. V gene TRBV5-1 combines with J gene TRBJ2-1, with a weak D call TRBD2 (7 bases). Looked up from germline, CDR1 is SGHRS and CDR2 is YFSETQ. V shed 5 bases and J shed 3 bases, with 18 bases lying between them. The CDR3 length is 16 residues. CDR3 sequence (DNA): TGCGCCAGCAGACCCGGTCCGGGGGGCGACTACAATGAGCAGTTCTTC. This gives the protein CASRPGPGGDYNEQFF.

This clonotype was picked up many times. The chain employs TRBV7-9 and TRBJ2-7; 8 nucleotides agree with TRBD1. The V and J ends lost 0 bases and 1 base, in that order; junction bases with no gene match: 8. The CDR3 contains 17 residues. Per germline, CDR1 SEHNR and CDR2 FQNEAQ (reference sequence). This CDR3 reads CASSLASGQGASYEQYF. The CDR3 bases are TGTGCCAGCAGCTTAGCCAGCGGGCAGGGGGCATCCTACGAGCAGTACTTC.

This clonotype was seen many times. The chain has TRBV7-3 and TRBJ2-5, with a weak D call TRBD1 (6 bases). V dropped 3 bases and J dropped 5 bases, with 10 bases sitting between them. CDR1 and CDR2 (germline): SGHTA, FQGTGA. The CDR3 has 13 amino acids. The DNA of the CDR3 is TGTGCCAGCAGCTTGGGGGCCATGGAGACCCAGTACTTC. Protein sequence: CASSLGAMETQYF.

This clonotype appeared many times. The chain carries TRBV13 and TRBJ2-5; TRBD2 matches 9 bases. Trimming cost V 4 bases and J 1 base; bases outside gene matches: 4. The CDR3 runs 15 residues. From germline, CDR1 is PRHDT and CDR2 FYEKMQ (reference sequence). CDR3 bases: TGTGCCAGCAGCTCCCCGACTAGCGGCCAAGAGACCCAGTACTTC. Translation gives CASSSPTSGQETQYF.

This clonotype occurred a few times. The J gene is TRBJ2-3, the V gene TRBV7-3; D is possibly TRBD2 (6 bases). V was trimmed by 0 bases and J by 6 bases, leaving 19 bases between them. The CDR3 is 17 amino acids. Germline loops: CDR1 SGHTA, CDR2 FQGTGA. The CDR3 DNA follows: TGTGCCAGCAGCTTAACCCCGAGGTTGGCGGGGCTGGATACGCAGTATTTT. Translated, it gives CASSLTPRLAGLDTQYF.

This clonotype has a handful of counts. This chain joins TRBV20-1 and TRBJ1-2; D not resolved. There are 12 residues in the CDR3. V was pared by 7 bases and J by 3 bases, with 12 bases between. The V gene's germline CDR1 is DFQATT and CDR2 SNEGSKA (reference sequence). The CDR3 is CSVVFRDYGYTF. The DNA of the CDR3 is TGCAGTGTCGTATTTCGGGACTATGGCTACACCTTC.

This clonotype has a handful of counts. This chain connects TRBV3-1 to TRBJ1-2, with 7 bases lining up with TRBD1. The CDR3 covers 12 residues. The J segment lost 10 bases and the V segment lost 0 bases, leaving 2 bases of the junction unmatched. Germline CDR1 and CDR2: LGHDT and YNNKEL (reference sequence). CDR3 DNA: TGTGCCAGCAGCCAAGATGGGACAGCCTACACCTTC. This translates into CASSQDGTAYTF.

This clonotype was observed at least ten times. The rearrangement uses TRBV20-1 and TRBJ1-2, with D perhaps TRBD1 (5 bases). CDR1 and CDR2 (germline): DFQATT, SNEGSKA (reference sequence). CDR3 length: 11 amino acids. Trimming removed 4 bases from V and 8 bases from J, with 11 bases in between. The CDR3 sequence is CSAMGGQGYTF. In DNA, the CDR3 is TGCAGTGCTATGGGGGGTCAAGGCTACACCTTC.

The V call is TRBV27, the J call TRBJ1-2, with D maybe TRBD1 (5 bases). V gave up 4 bases and J gave up 4 bases, with 10 bases separating them. Germline assignment: CDR1 MNHEY and CDR2 SMNVEV (reference sequence). The length of the CDR3 is 13 residues. In DNA form, the CDR3 reads TGTGCCAGCAGTTCAACAGGACCCTATGGCTACACCTTC. Its protein product is CASSSTGPYGYTF.

The CDR3 reads CASIAAGRGETQYF. CDR3 coding DNA: TGTGCCAGCATCGCAGCGGGGCGAGGGGAGACCCAGTACTTC. This chain uses TRBV28 with TRBJ2-5; TRBD2 aligns across 7 bases. CDR1 is MDHEN and CDR2 is SYDVKM in the germline V gene. The junction had 10 bases not matched to a gene; V was cut back by 7 bases and J by 5 bases. This CDR3 is 14 amino acids long.

This clonotype came up many times. J is TRBJ2-3 and V is TRBV29-1, with a weak D call TRBD2 (5 bases). This CDR3 is built from 14 residues. In germline, CDR1 is SQVTM, CDR2 ANQGSEA. The V and J ends lost 6 bases and 2 bases respectively, with 15 bases between them. CDR3 region: CSVRSSPFTDTQYF. The CDR3 DNA is TGCAGCGTACGTTCTAGCCCTTTCACAGATACGCAGTATTTT.

Ten or more counts support this clonotype. The CDR3 here is CASSLEVGRRGNEQFF. CDR3 nucleotides: TGTGCCAGCAGCTTAGAGGTCGGGCGAAGGGGCAATGAGCAGTTCTTC. V gene TRBV7-2 combines with J gene TRBJ2-1; TRBD1 might be the D (5 bases). This CDR3 contains 16 residues. Germline V gene sequence: CDR1 SGHTA, CDR2 FQGNSA. V dropped 1 base and J dropped 6 bases, with 16 bases sitting between them. The full variable domain, completed using reference TRBV7-2 and TRBJ2-1, is GAGVSQSPSNKVTEKGKDVELRCDPISGHTALYWYRQSLGQGLEFLIYFQGNSAPDKSGLPSDRFSAERTGGSVSTLTIQRTQQEDSAVYLCASSLEVGRRGNEQFFGPGTRLTVL.

This clonotype was counted at least ten times. The V and J genes are TRBV29-1 and TRBJ1-5; 7 bases agree with TRBD1. Germline V gene sequence: CDR1 SQVTM, CDR2 ANQGSEA. Trimming removed 4 bases from V and 2 bases from J; junction bases left unmatched: 17. The CDR3 consists of 18 residues. The CDR3 is CSVAPPTGPLGCNQPQHF. The CDR3 DNA is TGCAGCGTTGCCCCCCCGACAGGGCCCTTGGGGTGCAATCAGCCCCAGCATTTT.

There are a few counts of this clonotype. V is TRBV20-1 and J is TRBJ2-3; 8 nucleotides align to TRBD2. Per the germline V gene, CDR1 is DFQATT and CDR2 is SNEGSKA (reference sequence). Trimming cost V 6 bases and J 8 bases; bases outside gene matches: 19. This CDR3 is built from 16 residues. Here the CDR3 reads CSAPGAGASLGGTQYF. CDR3 nucleotide sequence: TGCAGTGCCCCTGGAGCGGGGGCCTCCCTGGGGGGTACGCAGTATTTT.

The sample holds many counts of this clonotype. The chain combines TRBV7-2 with TRBJ1-2; weak D call: TRBD1 (6 bases). Germline V gene sequence: CDR1 SGHTA, CDR2 FQGNSA. This CDR3 is 14 amino acids long. V dropped 0 bases and J dropped 4 bases, with 9 bases sitting between them. CDR3 DNA: TGTGCCAGCAGCTTAGCGCAGGGGACCTATGGCTACACCTTC. Its protein product is CASSLAQGTYGYTF.

The chain couples TRBV10-2 to TRBJ1-2; perhaps TRBD1 as D (5 bases). Germline V gene data show CDR1 as WSHSY and CDR2 as SAAADI. Trimming cost V 3 bases and J 6 bases, with 11 bases left between them. The CDR3 runs 13 residues. This CDR3 is CASSESDRDGYTF. Written as DNA, the CDR3 is TGCGCCAGCAGTGAATCTGACAGAGATGGCTACACCTTC.

The V and J genes are TRBV28 and TRBJ2-1; the D is unclear. The CDR3 is 14 residues long. The V end was cut by 7 bases, the J end by 1 base, with 11 bases between. The germline gives CDR1 MDHEN, CDR2 SYDVKM. The CDR3 DNA reads as TGTGCCAGCACGGGCCTCGGGTCCTACAATGAGCAGTTCTTC. The encoded protein is CASTGLGSYNEQFF.